The clone carrying this T cell receptor beta chain turned up a few times. Its antigen is unknown. Germline V CDR1 and CDR2: MNHEY, SMNVEV (reference sequence). Trimming took off 8 bases at V and 5 bases at J, with 15 bases between the two ends. CDR3 length equals 13 residues. These data originate in a study of identical twins' blood T cells. Study overall: Roughly 51 million reads covered about six alpha-chain and about six beta-chain libraries. General observations from the study: Twins shared about as many clonotypes as their cloneset sizes predicted.

Both ends of each TCR cDNA library bore sample-specific barcodes. MiXCR, applied by TCRdb to the 5' RACE reads, yields one record per CDR3 protein. This sample has hundreds of thousands of distinct CDR3 sequences, with 25% to 35% found just once. The genes are TRBV27 and TRBJ1-1; D perhaps matches TRBD1 (5 bases). The origin of this receptor is a woman aged 18-49 years in good health. The sample consisted of PBMCs. Written as DNA, the CDR3 is TGTGCCAGCGCTCTGGGGGGATCAACTGAAGCTTTCTTT. This translates into CASALGGSTEAFF.